This T cell receptor beta chain came from a study of blood T cells in healthy people across ages. The study, taken as a whole, reports: Per-million-T-cell TCR beta diversity fell roughly linearly with age.

From germline, CDR1 is SGHTA and CDR2 FQGNSA. V was pared by 1 base and J by 4 bases, with 16 bases between. This CDR3 has 17 residues. As for this clonotype: Its antigen is undetermined.

Next came a second PCR, run for roughly 6 to 11 cycles, which used a sample-barcoded 5' primer along with a J-beta primer mix. TCRdb itself ran the 5' RACE reads through MiXCR, one entry per CDR3 protein. Among about 730,000 distinct CDR3 sequences listed, roughly 43% were seen once. The chain couples TRBV7-2 to TRBJ2-2; D is unclear. This receptor was taken from a woman aged 55-70 years in good health. Sequencing input: blood. The chain's CDR3 is CASSLDSGPLSTGELFF. As DNA, the CDR3 is TGTGCCAGCAGCTTAGACTCCGGACCTCTTAGCACCGGGGAGCTGTTTTTT.